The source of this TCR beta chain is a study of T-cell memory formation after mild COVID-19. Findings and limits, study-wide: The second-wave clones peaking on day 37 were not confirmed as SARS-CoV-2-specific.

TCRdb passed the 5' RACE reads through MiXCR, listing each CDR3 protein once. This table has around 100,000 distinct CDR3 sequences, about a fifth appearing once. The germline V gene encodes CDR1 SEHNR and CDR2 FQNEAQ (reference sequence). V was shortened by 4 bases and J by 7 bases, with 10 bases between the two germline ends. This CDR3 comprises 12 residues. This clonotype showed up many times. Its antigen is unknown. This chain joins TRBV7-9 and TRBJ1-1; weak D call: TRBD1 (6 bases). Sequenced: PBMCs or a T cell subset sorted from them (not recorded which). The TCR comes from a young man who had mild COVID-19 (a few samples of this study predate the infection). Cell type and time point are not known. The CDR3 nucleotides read TGTGCCAGCAGCTCTTACAGGGATGAAGCTTTCTTT. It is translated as CASSSYRDEAFF.